This passage covers 7 T cell receptor beta chains from one sample sequenced in a study of T cells in localized non-small cell lung cancer. Clones were read by immunoSEQ multiplex PCR, and TCRdb kept only the in-frame ones, dropping some. The repertoire consists of around 25,000 clones, with approximately 86% occurring once and the leading ten covering 5.8%. The starting material was peripheral blood, obtained before any cancer treatment. The receptors were sampled from a male donor at least 60 years old with stage II squamous cell lung carcinoma.

This clone was picked up a small number of times. The chain links TRBV4-3 to TRBJ2-2; D is uncertain. CDR1 is LGHNA, CDR2 YSLEER, per germline. There are 14 residues in the CDR3. Trimming stripped 7 bases from V and 2 bases from J, with 11 bases between. This chain's CDR3 is CASKLELNTGELFF. Here the CDR3 DNA reads TGCGCCAGCAAACTGGAACTAAACACCGGGGAGCTGTTTTTT.

This chain links TRBV25-1 with TRBJ1-5; the match to TRBD1 covers 7 bases. The germline V gene encodes CDR1 MGHDK and CDR2 SYGVNS. The CDR3 is made up of 14 amino acids. The trim removed 2 bases at V and 12 bases at J, leaving 10 bases unmatched. As DNA, the CDR3 is TGTGCCAGCAGTGAAGGGGACAGCAGAAGGCTCCAGCATTTT. It yields the protein CASSEGDSRRLQHF.

The table lists this clone with a few counts. The chain links TRBV9 to TRBJ2-1; 7 nucleotides match TRBD2. Germline-derived CDR1 and CDR2 are SGDLS and YYNGEE. Unmatched junction bases numbered 5, after V lost 0 bases and J lost 2 bases. The CDR3 is made up of 16 amino acids. The CDR3 region has the DNA TGTGCCAGCAGCGTAGGTTTGCGGGGGACCTACAATGAGCAGTTCTTC. This gives the protein CASSVGLRGTYNEQFF.

The CDR3 nucleotides are TGTGCCAGCTCACCCCAGAATGCTGCGAACACCGGGGAGCTGTTTTTT. Translated: CASSPQNAANTGELFF. This sequence joins TRBV18 and TRBJ2-2, with D uncertain. Deletions cut 3 bases from V and 0 bases from J, with 11 bases between. Germline V lookup: CDR1 KGHSH, CDR2 LQKENI. The CDR3 has 16 amino acids.

The V and J genes are TRBV4-1 and TRBJ1-4; TRBD1 might be the D (5 bases). This CDR3 has 17 amino acids. The V gene lost 0 bases and the J gene lost 2 bases, with 13 bases spanning the gap. CDR1 and CDR2 (germline): MGHRA, YSYEKL. Here the CDR3 DNA reads TGCGCCAGCAGCCAAGATCGGGGGAGATCCACTAATGAAAAACTGTTTTTT. Its translation: CASSQDRGRSTNEKLFF.

This chain joins TRBV4-2 and TRBJ2-3; 9 bases line up with TRBD1. The CDR3 runs 14 residues. Germline V lookup: CDR1 LGHNA, CDR2 YNFKEQ. Trimming removed 2 bases from V and 4 bases from J; junction bases left unmatched: 1. The DNA for the CDR3 is TGTGCCAGCAGCCAATGGACAGGGGCAGATACGCAGTATTTT. As protein: CASSQWTGADTQYF.

The rearrangement joins TRBV10-1 to TRBJ2-5; 8 bases are shared with TRBD1. The germline V gene encodes CDR1 WNHNN and CDR2 SYGVQD (reference sequence). V trimming: 4 bases; J trimming: 5 bases; junction bases outside the gene matches: 9. The CDR3 has 15 amino acids. The CDR3 region is CASSAGQGIRETQYF. The CDR3 nucleotides read TGCGCCAGCAGTGCTGGACAGGGAATTAGGGAGACCCAGTACTTC.